Listed below are T cell receptor beta chains from one sample, sequenced in a study of CD8+CD57+ T cells in acquired aplastic anemia. TCRdb reprocessed the reads with MiXCR, giving one entry per CDR3 protein. The table includes roughly 58,000 distinct CDR3 sequences, under 55% detected once. The sequenced sample was sorted CD4+, CD8+, or CD8+CD57+ T cells (not recorded which) from PBMCs. The origin of the receptors is a human donor in good health, serving as a control. The conserved cysteine and the conserved F or W are not part of the CDR3 here. Each record gives: V gene, CDR3 protein.

TRBV28,ASSLPDSVRYNEQF
TRBV24-1,ATSASRGAEETQY
TRBV20-1,SAPGLAENYEQY
TRBV20-1,SARDKRDGATGNTIY
TRBV19,ASSPQVRTEAF
TRBV10-3,AISESTGVYEQY
TRBV19,ASSISDRISAYEQY
TRBV29-1,SVEEPLGYT
TRBV14,ASSQDWAGRVDQPQH
TRBV20-1,SAGDNAQETQY
TRBV15,ATSPRKNNSPLH
TRBV15,ATSGSGGTYGYT
TRBV15,ATSRDGRLADPQGTDTQY
TRBV10-3,AISEGQFYEQY
TRBV20-1,SASSNYGYT
TRBV6-2/TRBV6-3,ASSPPGLAGGGKTQY
TRBV15,ATSRAGTEFDEAF
TRBV5-1,ASSFMGDHYEQY
TRBV30,AWSGAPSYGYT
TRBV5-1,ASSLGRNQETQY
TRBV9,ASSVGQFYEQY
TRBV29-1,SVAGHSMDTQY
TRBV7-9,ASSLDRVSEQY
TRBV5-6,ASSLLAGRGAF
TRBV6-1,ASSDQETQY
TRBV28,ASSFDSSGSDNEQF
TRBV18,ASSSGGRNTEAF
TRBV12-3/TRBV12-4,ASSLGGLAQETQY
TRBV7-2,ASSSVQSQETQY
TRBV27,ASSLEVTGELF
TRBV29-1,SVVEPGLAF
TRBV12-3/TRBV12-4,ASSPREGGTGELF
TRBV24-1,AIEGSASSYNEQF
TRBV12-3/TRBV12-4,ASSLWIVGPSPLH
TRBV5-1,ASCLRTGGKETQY
TRBV5-1,ASSLDRDTYRQY
TRBV2,ASKDSTGELF
TRBV29-1,SATGVNTEAF
TRBV29-1,SVESLTSTDTQY
TRBV6-1,ASSEGTSGRVSKNIQY
TRBV5-1,ASSPQERDEQY
TRBV7-3,ASSFDGYYGYT
TRBV20-1,SPSRDSRLNTEAF
TRBV19,ASSRDNYGYT
TRBV2,ASSVSRLAGHEQY